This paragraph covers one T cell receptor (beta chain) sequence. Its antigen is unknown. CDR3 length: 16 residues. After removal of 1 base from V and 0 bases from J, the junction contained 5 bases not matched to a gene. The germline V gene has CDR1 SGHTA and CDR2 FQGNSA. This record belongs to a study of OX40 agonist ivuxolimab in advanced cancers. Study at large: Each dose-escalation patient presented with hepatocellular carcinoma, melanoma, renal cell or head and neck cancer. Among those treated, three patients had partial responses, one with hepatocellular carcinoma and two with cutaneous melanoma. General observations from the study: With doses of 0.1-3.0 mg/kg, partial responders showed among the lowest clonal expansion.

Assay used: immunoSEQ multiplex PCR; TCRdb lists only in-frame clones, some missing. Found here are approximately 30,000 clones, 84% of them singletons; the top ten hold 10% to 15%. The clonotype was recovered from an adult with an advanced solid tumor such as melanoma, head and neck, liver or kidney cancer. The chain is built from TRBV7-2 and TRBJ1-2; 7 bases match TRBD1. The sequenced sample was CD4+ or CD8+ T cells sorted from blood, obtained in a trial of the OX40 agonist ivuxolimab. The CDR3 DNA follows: TGTGCCAGCAGCTTAGATACAGGGGTAACTAACTATGGCTACACCTTC. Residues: CASSLDTGVTNYGYTF. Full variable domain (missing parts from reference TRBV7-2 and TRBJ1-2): GAGVSQSPSNKVTEKGKDVELRCDPISGHTALYWYRQSLGQGLEFLIYFQGNSAPDKSGLPSDRFSAERTGGSVSTLTIQRTQQEDSAVYLCASSLDTGVTNYGYTFGSGTRLTVV.